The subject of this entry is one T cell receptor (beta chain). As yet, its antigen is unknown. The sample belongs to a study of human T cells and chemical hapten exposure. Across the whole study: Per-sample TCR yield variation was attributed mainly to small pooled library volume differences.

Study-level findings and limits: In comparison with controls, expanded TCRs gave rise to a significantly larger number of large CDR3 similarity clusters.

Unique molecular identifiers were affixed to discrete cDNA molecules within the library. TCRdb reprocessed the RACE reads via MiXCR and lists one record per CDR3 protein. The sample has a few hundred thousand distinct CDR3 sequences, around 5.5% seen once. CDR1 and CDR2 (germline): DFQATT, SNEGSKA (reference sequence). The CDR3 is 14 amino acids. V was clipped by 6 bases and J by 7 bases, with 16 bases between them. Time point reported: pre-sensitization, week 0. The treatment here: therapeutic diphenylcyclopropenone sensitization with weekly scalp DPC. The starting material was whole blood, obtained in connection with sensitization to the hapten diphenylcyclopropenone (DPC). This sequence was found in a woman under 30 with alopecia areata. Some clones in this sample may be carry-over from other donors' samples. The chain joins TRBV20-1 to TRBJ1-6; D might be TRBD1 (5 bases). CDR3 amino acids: CSAKPGGINSPLHF. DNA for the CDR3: TGCAGTGCCAAACCCGGGGGAATCAATTCACCCCTCCACTTT.